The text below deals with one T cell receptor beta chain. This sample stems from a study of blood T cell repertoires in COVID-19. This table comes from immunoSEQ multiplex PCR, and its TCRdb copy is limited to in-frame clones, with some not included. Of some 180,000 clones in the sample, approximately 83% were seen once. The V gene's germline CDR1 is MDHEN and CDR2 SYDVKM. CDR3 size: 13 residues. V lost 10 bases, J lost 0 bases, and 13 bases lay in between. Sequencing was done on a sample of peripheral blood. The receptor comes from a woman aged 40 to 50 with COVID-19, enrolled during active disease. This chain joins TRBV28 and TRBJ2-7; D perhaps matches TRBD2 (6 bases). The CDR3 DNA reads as TGTGCCACTACCGGGACTCCCTCCTACGAGCAGTACTTC. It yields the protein CATTGTPSYEQYF.